This T cell receptor beta chain was sequenced for a study of spatial heterogeneity in lung cancer. A unique molecular identifier was attached to every TCR cDNA molecule. TCRdb recomputed calls from the 5' RACE reads with MiXCR, one row per CDR3 protein. The sample includes tens of thousands of distinct CDR3 sequences, less than 9.5% of them seen just once. V lost 4 bases and J 6 bases, leaving 16 bases between the germline ends. Looked up from germline, CDR1 is LNHDA and CDR2 is SQIVND (reference sequence). This CDR3 has 15 residues. Described time point: sample taken at primary tumor resection. This rearrangement joins TRBV19 to TRBJ2-1, with D tentatively TRBD1 (6 bases). The starting material was PBMCs, obtained at surgery. The TCR originated in a female donor with early-stage non-small cell lung cancer. The CDR3 region has the DNA TGTGCCAGTAGTAACCGGGACAAATCGGGCAATGAGCAGTTCTTC. This gives the protein CASSNRDKSGNEQFF.